The sequence of this T cell receptor (beta chain) was determined in a study of T cells in Graves' hyperthyroidism and ophthalmopathy. The investigators amplified TCR beta CDR3 regions from RNA transcripts. In the first-round RT-PCR of the TCR CDR3, the HTBI primer set was used. TCRdb passed the multiplex PCR reads through MiXCR, listing each CDR3 protein once. The repertoire includes some 180,000 distinct CDR3 sequences, 15% to 20% of them detected once, and roughly 30% sits in the top ten. Lactation, pregnancy, other autoimmune disease or uncontrolled infection led to exclusion of patients. This clonotype has at least ten counts. The material sequenced was blood. The sequence came from a woman aged 45-65 years with Graves' hyperthyroidism.

CDR3 nucleotide sequence: TGCGCCAGCAGCTTGGCTCTGGATGGGGCCGGGGAGCTGTTTTTT. It specifies CASSLALDGAGELFF. The chain employs TRBV5-1 and TRBJ2-2; no definite D call. This CDR3 is built from 15 residues. Germline CDR1 and CDR2: SGHRS and YFSETQ. Trimming shortened V by 0 bases and J by 6 bases, and 12 bases separated the two germline ends.